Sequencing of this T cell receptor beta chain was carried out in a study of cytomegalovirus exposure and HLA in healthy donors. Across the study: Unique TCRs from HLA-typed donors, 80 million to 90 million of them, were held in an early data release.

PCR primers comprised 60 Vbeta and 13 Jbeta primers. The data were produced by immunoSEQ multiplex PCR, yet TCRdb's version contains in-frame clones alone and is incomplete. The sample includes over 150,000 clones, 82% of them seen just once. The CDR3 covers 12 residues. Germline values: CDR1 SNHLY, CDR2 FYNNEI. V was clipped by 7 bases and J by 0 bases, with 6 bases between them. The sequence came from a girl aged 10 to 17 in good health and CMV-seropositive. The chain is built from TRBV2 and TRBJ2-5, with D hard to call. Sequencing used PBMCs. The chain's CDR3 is CASKTDQETQYF. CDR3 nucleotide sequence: TGTGCCAGCAAAACAGACCAAGAGACCCAGTACTTC.